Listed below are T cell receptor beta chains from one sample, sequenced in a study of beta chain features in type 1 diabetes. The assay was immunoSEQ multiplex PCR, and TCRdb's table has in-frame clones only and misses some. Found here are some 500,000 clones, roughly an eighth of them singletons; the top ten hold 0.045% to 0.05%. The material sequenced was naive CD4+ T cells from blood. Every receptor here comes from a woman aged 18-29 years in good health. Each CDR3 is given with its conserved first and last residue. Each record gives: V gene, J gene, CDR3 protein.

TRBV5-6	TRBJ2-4	CASSLVAKNIQYF
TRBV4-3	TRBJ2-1	CASSQDWKGEQFF
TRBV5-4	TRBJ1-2	CASSLFNYGYTF
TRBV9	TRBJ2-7	CASSVYRVPYEQYF
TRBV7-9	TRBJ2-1	CAGEDRHNEQFF
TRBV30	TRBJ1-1	CAVGRLNTEAFF
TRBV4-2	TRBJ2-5	CASSQEFRGGAGVETQYF
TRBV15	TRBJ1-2	CATSTIQGSYGYTF
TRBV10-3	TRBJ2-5	CAIKGSGETQYF
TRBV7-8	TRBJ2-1	CASSSRTSGRTYNEQFF
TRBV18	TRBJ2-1	CASSHLLPGGNNEQFF